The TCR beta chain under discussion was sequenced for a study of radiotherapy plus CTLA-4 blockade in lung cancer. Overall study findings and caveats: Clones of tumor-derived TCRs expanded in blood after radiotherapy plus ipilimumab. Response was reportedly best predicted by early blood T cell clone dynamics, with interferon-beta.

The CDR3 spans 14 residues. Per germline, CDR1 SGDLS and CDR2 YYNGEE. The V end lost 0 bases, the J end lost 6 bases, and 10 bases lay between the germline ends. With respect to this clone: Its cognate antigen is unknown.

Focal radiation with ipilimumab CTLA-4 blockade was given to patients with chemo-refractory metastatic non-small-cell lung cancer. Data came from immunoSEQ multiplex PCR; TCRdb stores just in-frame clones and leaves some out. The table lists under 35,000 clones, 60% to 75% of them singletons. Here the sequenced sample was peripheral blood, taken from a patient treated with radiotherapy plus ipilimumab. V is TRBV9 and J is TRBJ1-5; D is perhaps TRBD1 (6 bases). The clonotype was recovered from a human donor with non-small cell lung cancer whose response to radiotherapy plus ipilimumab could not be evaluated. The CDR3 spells CASSVGAGAQPQHF. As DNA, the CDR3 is TGTGCCAGCAGCGTAGGGGCGGGGGCTCAGCCCCAGCATTTT.